The rows below give T cell receptor beta chains drawn from one sample of a study of CD8 T cells in Susac syndrome. MiXCR, applied by TCRdb to the immunoSEQ multiplex PCR reads, yields one record per CDR3 protein. The data contain under 200,000 distinct CDR3 sequences, around 95% of them seen just once; the ten biggest clones take up around 0.16%. The sequenced material came from CD8+ T cells from PBMCs. These receptors came from a human donor with multiple sclerosis. The CDR3 runs from the conserved cysteine through the conserved F or W. D genes are given only for firm matches. Clone size is not always given. Where it is, it says once, few, many or a class for expanded clones.

j_gene: TRBJ2-1; abundance: once; v_gene: TRBV6-5; d_gene: TRBD2; CDR3nt: TGTGCCAGCAGTTACACATTAAGCGGGAGTCCCCACAATGAGCAGTTCTTC; CDR3aa: CASSYTLSGSPHNEQFF
j_gene: TRBJ2-7; abundance: -; v_gene: TRBV14; d_gene: -; CDR3nt: TGTGCCAGCAGCCTGATCAGGGGCCCCTACGAGCAGTACTTC; CDR3aa: CASSLIRGPYEQYF
j_gene: TRBJ2-3; abundance: -; v_gene: TRBV4-2; d_gene: -; CDR3nt: TGTGCCAGCAGCCCGGAATACGGTACGCAGTATTTT; CDR3aa: CASSPEYGTQYF
j_gene: TRBJ2-5; abundance: -; v_gene: TRBV27; d_gene: -; CDR3nt: TGTGCCAGCAGTCCCTCTTCTGCGGGGCAAGAGACCCAGTACTTC; CDR3aa: CASSPSSAGQETQYF
j_gene: TRBJ2-3; abundance: -; v_gene: TRBV10-2; d_gene: -; CDR3nt: TGCGCCAGCAGCCAAGGGGTGACAGATACGCAGTATTTT; CDR3aa: CASSQGVTDTQYF
j_gene: TRBJ1-2; abundance: -; v_gene: TRBV13; d_gene: -; CDR3nt: TGTGCCAGCAGCGTCGACAGGACCTCCTATGGCTACACCTTC; CDR3aa: CASSVDRTSYGYTF
j_gene: TRBJ2-7; abundance: -; v_gene: TRBV20-1; d_gene: TRBD2; CDR3nt: TGCAGTGCTAGACTAGCGGGAGAGGTCTACGAGCAGTACTTC; CDR3aa: CSARLAGEVYEQYF
j_gene: TRBJ1-2; abundance: -; v_gene: TRBV9; d_gene: TRBD1; CDR3nt: TGTGCCAGCAGCTTTCGACAGGGGCCCAGCTATGGCTACACCTTC; CDR3aa: CASSFRQGPSYGYTF
j_gene: TRBJ1-1; abundance: -; v_gene: TRBV11-2; d_gene: -; CDR3nt: TGTGCCAGCAGCTTCTACGGTCGGGGGGTGGTGAACACTGAAGCTTTCTTT; CDR3aa: CASSFYGRGVVNTEAFF
j_gene: TRBJ1-4; abundance: -; v_gene: TRBV7-8; d_gene: TRBD1; CDR3nt: TGTGCCAGCAGCCCCTCGACAGGGTCGAATGAAAAACTGTTTTTT; CDR3aa: CASSPSTGSNEKLFF
j_gene: TRBJ2-1; abundance: -; v_gene: TRBV29-1; d_gene: -; CDR3nt: TGCAGCGTTGCTCGAGGGAACTACAATGAGCAGTTCTTC; CDR3aa: CSVARGNYNEQFF
j_gene: TRBJ2-1; abundance: -; v_gene: TRBV6-1; d_gene: TRBD2; CDR3nt: TGTGCCAGCACTCCCATCGGGGCGGGGGGAATCTACAATGAGCAGTTCTTC; CDR3aa: CASTPIGAGGIYNEQFF
j_gene: TRBJ2-5; abundance: -; v_gene: TRBV12-5; d_gene: -; CDR3nt: TGTGCTAGTGGTTTGGCCTTGGAGACCCAGTACTTC; CDR3aa: CASGLALETQYF
j_gene: TRBJ2-5; abundance: -; v_gene: TRBV7-9; d_gene: -; CDR3nt: TGTGCCAGCAGCAGCGGCCAAGAGACCCAGTACTTC; CDR3aa: CASSSGQETQYF
j_gene: TRBJ1-2; abundance: -; v_gene: TRBV19; d_gene: TRBD1; CDR3nt: TGTGCCAGTAGTTGGGACAGATCCCGTTATGGCTACACCTTC; CDR3aa: CASSWDRSRYGYTF
j_gene: TRBJ2-7; abundance: once; v_gene: TRBV20-1; d_gene: TRBD1; CDR3nt: TGCAGTGTCAGTGGGGCCAAGACAGGGCCCTACGAGCAGTACTTC; CDR3aa: CSVSGAKTGPYEQYF
j_gene: TRBJ2-5; abundance: -; v_gene: TRBV7-9; d_gene: -; CDR3nt: TGTGCCAGCAGTCTAGTGGGGAATAAGGGTGAGACCCAGTACTTC; CDR3aa: CASSLVGNKGETQYF
j_gene: TRBJ2-7; abundance: -; v_gene: TRBV5-4; d_gene: TRBD2; CDR3nt: TGTGCCAGCAGCTATACACGACTAGCGGGGTCCTACGAGCAGTACTTC; CDR3aa: CASSYTRLAGSYEQYF
j_gene: TRBJ2-5; abundance: -; v_gene: TRBV29-1; d_gene: -; CDR3nt: TGCAGCGTTCGGTCCTTTCAAGAGACCCAGTACTTC; CDR3aa: CSVRSFQETQYF
j_gene: TRBJ1-1; abundance: -; v_gene: TRBV4-1; d_gene: -; CDR3nt: TGCGCCAGCAGTCTTGGGGACTACACTGAAGCTTTCTTT; CDR3aa: CASSLGDYTEAFF
j_gene: TRBJ1-1; abundance: -; v_gene: TRBV13; d_gene: TRBD1; CDR3nt: TGTGCCAGCAGCTTAGAGGGACAGGGGTACACTGAAGCTTTCTTT; CDR3aa: CASSLEGQGYTEAFF
j_gene: TRBJ1-2; abundance: -; v_gene: TRBV5-1; d_gene: -; CDR3nt: TGCGCCAGCAGCTTGGAGTGGACAGAATATGGCTACACCTTC; CDR3aa: CASSLEWTEYGYTF
j_gene: TRBJ1-1; abundance: -; v_gene: TRBV12-3/TRBV12-4; d_gene: -; CDR3nt: TGTGCCAGCGACGACGGAGAGAACACTGAAGCTTTCTTT; CDR3aa: CASDDGENTEAFF
j_gene: TRBJ2-2; abundance: -; v_gene: TRBV2; d_gene: -; CDR3nt: TGTGCCAGCACAGGGAGCACCGGGGAGCTGTTTTTT; CDR3aa: CASTGSTGELFF
j_gene: TRBJ2-6; abundance: -; v_gene: TRBV15; d_gene: -; CDR3nt: TGTGCCACCAGCCCAGACCGTTCTGGGGCCAACGTCCTGACTTTC; CDR3aa: CATSPDRSGANVLTF
j_gene: TRBJ1-5; abundance: -; v_gene: TRBV7-9; d_gene: -; CDR3nt: TGTGCCAGCAGCTCGGCCCTCAATCAGCCCCAGCATTTT; CDR3aa: CASSSALNQPQHF
j_gene: TRBJ2-7; abundance: once; v_gene: TRBV4-1; d_gene: -; CDR3nt: TGCGCCAGCAGCCAAGTTCACGCCGCCTACGAGCAGTACTTC; CDR3aa: CASSQVHAAYEQYF
j_gene: TRBJ2-7; abundance: -; v_gene: TRBV9; d_gene: -; CDR3nt: TGTGCCAGCAGCCCTAGTTTCACCTACGAGCAGTACTTC; CDR3aa: CASSPSFTYEQYF